The entry below gives a single TCR beta chain sequence along with its context. TCRdb passed the RT-PCR reads through MiXCR, listing each CDR3 protein once. The table shows 70,000 to 75,000 distinct CDR3 sequences, with about 26% occurring only once. The sample belongs to a study of patients and donors after allogeneic stem cell transplantation. This CDR3 has 18 residues. The germline V gene encodes CDR1 DFQATT and CDR2 SNEGSKA (reference sequence). Trimming cost V 6 bases and J 0 bases; bases outside gene matches: 18. The chain has TRBV20-1 and TRBJ2-3, with 7 bases fitting TRBD2. This TCR came from a human donor who was either an allogeneic HSCT recipient or a stem cell or donor lymphocyte infusion donor (not recorded which). It is not recorded whose cells these are; they may come from a transplant donor. The sequencing sample was made of blood, either unsorted or a sorted T cell fraction (not recorded which). The CDR3 region is CSAQAAWLAVSSTDTQYF. The DNA for the CDR3 is TGCAGTGCCCAGGCCGCGTGGCTAGCGGTTTCGAGCACAGATACGCAGTATTTT.